This entry concerns a single T cell receptor beta chain. At one end the junction does not follow the germline gene, possibly because of a read error. This record comes from a study of blood T cells in healthy people across ages. Next came a second PCR, run for about 6 to 11 cycles, which used a sample-barcoded 5' primer along with a J-beta primer mix. TCRdb fed the 5' RACE reads into MiXCR, producing one record per CDR3 protein. Of roughly 800,000 distinct CDR3 sequences in the sample, just under 25% were seen once. Looked up from germline, CDR1 is MNHEY and CDR2 is SVGAGI. The CDR3 has 15 residues. These data also featured in a second study, about T cells of mothers and their children.

Input material: blood. This receptor was obtained from a boy aged 5-17 years in good health. The chain has TRBV6-5 and TRBJ1-5; 9 nucleotides align to TRBD1. CDR3 sequence reads: CASSNGQGKNQPRHF. The CDR3 DNA sequence: TGTGCCAGCAGCAACGGACAGGGGAAGAATCAGCCCCGGCATTTT.